The 9 T cell receptor beta chains below were found in one sample sequenced in a study of regulatory T cells in long-lasting Graves disease. Time point of the sample: newly diagnosed GD, antithyroid drugs for less than 3 months. The authors made the TCR library using RNA they extracted from PBMCs. Relying on iRepertoire HTBI primers and Arm-PCR of CDR3 regions, the team built TCR beta libraries. TCRdb re-derived calls from the multiplex PCR reads in MiXCR, one entry per CDR3 protein. The table shows hundreds of thousands of distinct CDR3 sequences, with roughly 15% occurring only once. These records were also assigned to another study, of T cells in Graves' hyperthyroidism and ophthalmopathy.

Source: peripheral blood mononuclear cells (PBMCs), taken at new diagnosis, from a patient treated with antithyroid drugs. The origin of the receptors is a woman in her twenties or thirties with Graves disease.

This clonotype was counted only a few times. The gene calls are TRBV29-1 and TRBJ2-6; no firm D call. V lost 1 base and J 0 bases, leaving 7 bases between the germline ends. The CDR3 has 15 residues. CDR1 SQVTM and CDR2 ANQGSEA come from the germline V gene. This CDR3 is CSVEGSSSGANVLTF. CDR3 coding DNA: TGCAGCGTTGAAGGGAGTTCCTCTGGGGCCAACGTCCTGACTTTC.

This clonotype showed up just a few times. A much more abundant neighbour one base away suggests this may be a read error. This sequence joins TRBV12-3 or TRBV12-4 and TRBJ2-1; D uncertain. Deletions cut 4 bases from V and 3 bases from J, with 10 bases between. This CDR3 spans 14 amino acids. CDR3 nucleotide sequence: TGTGCCAGCAGTTCGGGCGGCGTCTACAATGAGCAGTTCTTC. Residues: CASSSGGVYNEQFF.

About this clonotype itself: Being one base from a much bigger clone, this may be a read error. The conserved phenylalanine or tryptophan is not found at the CDR3 terminus, so this likely reflects a read error. The chain has TRBV28 and TRBJ2-1; the match to TRBD1 covers 7 bases. The length of the CDR3 is 16 residues. V was pared by 1 base and J by 10 bases, with 13 bases of the junction left unmatched. CDR1 is MDHEN, CDR2 SYDVKM, per germline. The CDR3 reads CASSLLVGQRVWEQFL. The CDR3 coding sequence is TGTGCCAGCAGTTTATTAGTGGGACAGAGGGTTTGGGAGCAGTTCCTC.

This clonotype showed up just a few times. The V gene is TRBV14, the J gene TRBJ2-3; D gene uncertain. Trimming cost V 1 base and J 2 bases, with 13 bases left between them. CDR1 is SGHDN and CDR2 is FVKESK in the germline V gene. This CDR3 spans 16 amino acids. The CDR3 DNA follows: TGTGCCAGCAGCCAAGCGGCCTCGCCTTTCACAGATACGCAGTATTTT. It yields the protein CASSQAASPFTDTQYF.

Regarding this clonotype: No DNA is shown, since the ends of the CDR3 on it are uncertain; the CDR3 is the one TCRdb lists. J is TRBJ2-1 and V is TRBV20-1; the table's D call TRBD2 went unverified against the DNA. Germline CDR1 DFQATT, CDR2 SNEGSKA (reference sequence). The length of the CDR3 is 17 amino acids, counting both ends. The CDR3 is CSASGGRAFFGAGEQFF.

The rearrangement uses TRBV19 and TRBJ2-2, with 10 bases lining up with TRBD1. J was trimmed by 5 bases and V by 1 base; bases with no gene match: 7. The CDR3 totals 17 residues. Per the germline V gene, CDR1 is LNHDA and CDR2 is SQIVND (reference sequence). The CDR3 DNA follows: TGTGCCAGTAGTATAGGGGTGACAGGGGGCAGGACCGGGGAGCTGTTTTTT. Translated: CASSIGVTGGRTGELFF.

Ten or more counts support this clonotype. The chain couples TRBV11-2 to TRBJ1-5, with no clear D. This CDR3 is built from 13 residues. V was cut by 3 bases and J by 7 bases, with 10 bases left in between. The V gene's germline CDR1 is SGHAT and CDR2 FQNNGV. In DNA, the CDR3 is TGTGCCAGCAGCTTTAGCGGGAGCCAGCCCCAGCATTTT. Protein product: CASSFSGSQPQHF.

Ten or more counts support this clonotype. The rearrangement links TRBV2 to TRBJ2-3; possible D gene TRBD1, 5 bases. The germline V and J ends were trimmed by 9 bases and 6 bases, with 16 bases remaining between them. This CDR3 has 13 residues. Germline V gene sequence: CDR1 SNHLY, CDR2 FYNNEI. This CDR3 is CARGAGSGDTQYF. The CDR3 DNA sequence: TGTGCCAGAGGGGCAGGCTCCGGTGATACGCAGTATTTT.

There are many counts of this clonotype. CDR3 DNA: TGTGCCATCAGTGAGAGGACTAGCGGGAGGGCCCATATGGCTAGCCGCCCCTACAATGAGCAGTTCTTC. As protein: CAISERTSGRAHMASRPYNEQFF. V and J are TRBV10-3 and TRBJ2-1; TRBD2 matches 15 bases. This CDR3 is 23 amino acids long. The ends lost 2 bases at V and 2 bases at J; junction bases unmatched: 19. Per the germline V gene, CDR1 is ENHRY and CDR2 is SYGVKD.